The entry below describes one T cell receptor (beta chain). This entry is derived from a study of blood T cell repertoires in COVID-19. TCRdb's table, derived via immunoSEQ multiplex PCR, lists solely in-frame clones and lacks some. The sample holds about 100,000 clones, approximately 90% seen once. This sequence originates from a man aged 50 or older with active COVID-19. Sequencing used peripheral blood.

CDR3 nucleotide sequence: TGTGCCAGCAGCCCAGGGGGGCAGGGAGAGGCTGAAGCTTTCTTT. Amino acids: CASSPGGQGEAEAFF. The chain recombines TRBV7-3 with TRBJ1-1; 7 bases align to TRBD1. With 5 bases clipped from V and 6 bases from J, the junction kept 12 bases outside the gene matches. This CDR3 comprises 15 residues. CDR1 is SGHTA and CDR2 is FQGTGA in the germline V gene.